This T cell receptor beta chain came from a study of blood T cell repertoires in COVID-19. Across the whole study: Material from acute and convalescent COVID-19 was sourced from the United States, Italy and Spain. Nucleic acid was either cDNA or gDNA, and it came from T cells, B-cell-depleted T cells, or PBMCs.

Authors' analysis steps: Amplification of reference gene primers was used by the study to estimate nucleated cell counts. This table comes from immunoSEQ multiplex PCR, and its TCRdb copy is limited to in-frame clones, with some not included. V and J calls and clone size are copied from that table; D and trimming were computed from the DNA. The sample lists around 140,000 clones, about 86% seen once, with about 1.6% in the top ten. Looked up from germline, CDR1 is SGHVS and CDR2 is FQNEAQ. V was trimmed by 3 bases and J by 0 bases, leaving 5 bases between them. This CDR3 contains 13 residues. In its sample, this clone was seen once.

The clonotype comes from a woman aged 55-70 years with acute or convalescent COVID-19. Sequences were obtained from peripheral blood. The chain employs TRBV7-8 and TRBJ1-1, with D unresolved. CDR3 amino acids: CASSFLLNTEAFF. For the CDR3, the DNA is TGTGCCAGCAGCTTCCTGTTGAACACTGAAGCTTTCTTT.